This is a list of T cell receptor beta chains from one sample in a study of metastatic and nonmetastatic thyroid tumors. TCRdb recomputed clones from the PCR reads via MiXCR. The table lists tens of thousands of clones, about 12% of them singletons, with approximately 10% in the top ten. Sequencing was done on a sample of blood. Receptors originate from a male donor with papillary thyroid cancer or a benign thyroid nodule (not recorded which). Some clones in this sample may be carry-over from other donors' samples. Each CDR3 is given with its conserved first and last residue. The order of the fields is V gene, J gene, clone size, D gene, CDR3 DNA, CDR3 protein. A D gene is named only where the DNA matches it firmly. Size is stated for part of the rows, as once, few or many counts, or as a class when the clone is expanded.

v_gene: TRBV6-1; j_gene: TRBJ2-1; abundance: medium-sized; d_gene: TRBD2; CDR3nt: TGTGCCAGCAGTTTAGCGGGAGTTTACAATGAGCAGTTCTTC; CDR3aa: CASSLAGVYNEQFF
v_gene: TRBV19; j_gene: TRBJ2-1; abundance: many; d_gene: -; CDR3nt: TGTGCCAGTAGTATAGGTGGGGCTGGCAATGAGCAGTTCTTC; CDR3aa: CASSIGGAGNEQFF
v_gene: TRBV15; j_gene: TRBJ1-2; abundance: many; d_gene: -; CDR3nt: TGTGCCACCAGCAGAGATCTCGGGGACGGCTACACCTTC; CDR3aa: CATSRDLGDGYTF
v_gene: TRBV7-2; j_gene: TRBJ2-1; abundance: many; d_gene: TRBD2; CDR3nt: TGTGCCAGCAGCTTAGGACTAGCGACAGTCAATGAGCAGTTCTTC; CDR3aa: CASSLGLATVNEQFF
v_gene: TRBV28; j_gene: TRBJ1-2; abundance: -; d_gene: -; CDR3nt: TGTGCCAGCCTGTTCCCGGTTGGGGTCTACACCTTC; CDR3aa: CASLFPVGVYTF
v_gene: TRBV6-2/TRBV6-3; j_gene: TRBJ2-3; abundance: many; d_gene: TRBD2; CDR3nt: TGTGCCAGCAGTTCGGAGACTAGCGCCACAGATACGCAGTATTTT; CDR3aa: CASSSETSATDTQYF
v_gene: TRBV11-2; j_gene: TRBJ2-5; abundance: many; d_gene: -; CDR3nt: TGTGCCAGCAGCTTGTTCCCGGGGGCCGGGGAGACCCAGTACTTC; CDR3aa: CASSLFPGAGETQYF
v_gene: TRBV7-9; j_gene: TRBJ2-2; abundance: many; d_gene: -; CDR3nt: TGTGCCAGCAGCCAACAGGGAAATACCGGGGAGCTGTTTTTT; CDR3aa: CASSQQGNTGELFF
v_gene: TRBV20-1; j_gene: TRBJ2-7; abundance: -; d_gene: TRBD2; CDR3nt: TGCAGTGTTGGAGACCATAGCGGGAGGGCCGCCTACGAGCAGTACTTC; CDR3aa: CSVGDHSGRAAYEQYF
v_gene: TRBV5-1; j_gene: TRBJ1-2; abundance: many; d_gene: TRBD1; CDR3nt: TGCGCCAGCAGCCTGAGCCCGGGGGCAGGGGGAGGCTACACCTTC; CDR3aa: CASSLSPGAGGGYTF
v_gene: TRBV27; j_gene: TRBJ1-1; abundance: medium-sized; d_gene: -; CDR3nt: TGTGCCAGCAGTTTAATAGGGACTATAGCTTTCTTT; CDR3aa: CASSLIGTIAFF
v_gene: TRBV6-2/TRBV6-3; j_gene: TRBJ2-3; abundance: few; d_gene: TRBD2; CDR3nt: TGTGCCAGCAGTCCTAGCGGGAGGGCAACAGATACGCAGTATTTT; CDR3aa: CASSPSGRATDTQYF
v_gene: TRBV6-2/TRBV6-3; j_gene: TRBJ2-7; abundance: -; d_gene: -; CDR3nt: TGTGCCAGCAGTCCTCAGGGTCGGTCTTCCGAGCAGTACTTC; CDR3aa: CASSPQGRSSEQYF
v_gene: TRBV6-1; j_gene: TRBJ2-1; abundance: -; d_gene: -; CDR3nt: TGTGCCAGCAGTGTCGGAGAGGATTTGAAGAATGAGCAGTTCTTC; CDR3aa: CASSVGEDLKNEQFF
v_gene: TRBV18; j_gene: TRBJ1-4; abundance: -; d_gene: -; CDR3nt: TGTGCCAGCTCACCAGGGCAGCCGGGGGAAAAACTGTTTTTT; CDR3aa: CASSPGQPGEKLFF
v_gene: TRBV20-1; j_gene: TRBJ1-2; abundance: many; d_gene: -; CDR3nt: TGCAGTGCTAGTTCCGGGACCCTTTTGGATGGCTACACCTTC; CDR3aa: CSASSGTLLDGYTF
v_gene: TRBV28; j_gene: TRBJ2-5; abundance: many; d_gene: TRBD2; CDR3nt: TGTGCCAGCAGTTTCCTCCGGCGGGAGGGCGGCAAGACCCAGTACTTC; CDR3aa: CASSFLRREGGKTQYF
v_gene: TRBV28; j_gene: TRBJ2-7; abundance: medium-sized; d_gene: -; CDR3nt: TGTGCCAGCAACCGGGACGGCTACGAGCAGTACTTC; CDR3aa: CASNRDGYEQYF
v_gene: TRBV30; j_gene: TRBJ2-5; abundance: many; d_gene: -; CDR3nt: TGTGCCTGGAGTCGGGGGAACTCGTACCAAGAGACCCAGTACTTC; CDR3aa: CAWSRGNSYQETQYF
v_gene: TRBV5-1; j_gene: TRBJ2-7; abundance: many; d_gene: -; CDR3nt: TGCGCCAGCAGCGCCCTTGGAGACGAGCAGTACTTC; CDR3aa: CASSALGDEQYF
v_gene: TRBV3-1; j_gene: TRBJ2-2; abundance: many; d_gene: -; CDR3nt: TGTGCCAGCAGCCCCCAGTTATCCGGGGAGCTGTTTTTT; CDR3aa: CASSPQLSGELFF
v_gene: TRBV4-3; j_gene: TRBJ1-5; abundance: many; d_gene: -; CDR3nt: TGCGCCAGCAGAAGAAGACACCATAGCAATCAGCCCCAGCATTTT; CDR3aa: CASRRRHHSNQPQHF
v_gene: TRBV29-1; j_gene: TRBJ2-7; abundance: many; d_gene: -; CDR3nt: TGCAGCGTTGAATCTTCGACGAACCCCCGGGGGGAGCAGTACTTC; CDR3aa: CSVESSTNPRGEQYF
v_gene: TRBV7-2; j_gene: TRBJ2-5; abundance: few; d_gene: TRBD1; CDR3nt: TGTGCCAGCAGCCCGACCCCCCCCCCTGGGGACAGGGGGCGCTTC; CDR3aa: CASSPTPPPGDRGRF
v_gene: TRBV7-3; j_gene: TRBJ1-3; abundance: many; d_gene: -; CDR3nt: TGTGCCAGCCGTGCTAAAAAAGGCTCTGGAAACACCATATATTTT; CDR3aa: CASRAKKGSGNTIYF
v_gene: TRBV3-1; j_gene: TRBJ2-4; abundance: -; d_gene: TRBD2; CDR3nt: TGTGCCAGCAGCCAAGGTCGGGGGGTGAACATTCAGTACTTC; CDR3aa: CASSQGRGVNIQYF